These 4 T cell receptor beta chains were all obtained from the same sample, sequenced in a study of post-analysis software for immune sequencing data. Study results and caveats: A few TRBV segments occurring more often in patients than controls included TRBV5-6, TRBV5-1 and TRBV20-1.

The library was made from cDNA and included unique molecular identifiers. Via MiXCR, TCRdb re-called the PCR reads, giving one row per CDR3 protein. This sample has roughly 800,000 distinct CDR3 sequences, with about 50% found just once. These receptors have no known antigen. Sequences were obtained from blood. The receptor set was obtained from a girl aged 5-17 years with multiple sclerosis.

This clonotype was seen ten or more times. V is TRBV20-1 and J is TRBJ1-6; 10 bases match TRBD1. The trim removed 3 bases at V and 7 bases at J, leaving 15 bases unmatched. This CDR3 region has 18 residues. CDR1 DFQATT and CDR2 SNEGSKA come from the germline V gene (reference sequence). The CDR3 sequence: CSARVRDRGSSWNSPLHF. CDR3 sequence (DNA): TGCAGTGCTAGGGTCCGGGACAGGGGCTCCTCTTGGAATTCACCCCTCCACTTT.

The chain couples TRBV29-1 to TRBJ1-5; TRBD1 agrees at 11 bases. There are 15 residues in the CDR3. V lost 5 bases to trimming and J lost 5 bases; unmatched junction nucleotides: 8. CDR1 SQVTM and CDR2 ANQGSEA come from the germline V gene. CDR3 DNA sequence: TGCAGCGTTCAACCGGGACAGGGGGTTGATCAGCCCCAGCATTTT. Protein product: CSVQPGQGVDQPQHF.

This chain joins TRBV7-3 and TRBJ2-3, with D perhaps TRBD1 (6 bases). V lost 8 bases, J lost 2 bases, and 11 bases lay in between. This CDR3 region has 13 residues. Looked up from germline, CDR1 is SGHTA and CDR2 is FQGTGA. The CDR3 coding sequence is TGTGCCAGCGGTCCGGGACACACAGATACGCAGTATTTT. Amino acids: CASGPGHTDTQYF. The variable domain in full, with the rest retrieved from reference TRBV7-3 and TRBJ2-3, is GAGVSQTPSNKVTEKGKYVELRCDPISGHTALYWYRQSLGQGPEFLIYFQGTGAADDSGLPNDRFFAVRPEGSVSTLKIQRTERGDSAVYLCASGPGHTDTQYFGPGTRLTVL.

The rearrangement uses TRBV7-9 and TRBJ2-7; 7 bases map to TRBD1. Trimming removed 0 bases from V and 5 bases from J; junction bases left unmatched: 7. The CDR3 runs to 15 residues. Per the germline V gene, CDR1 is SEHNR and CDR2 is FQNEAQ (reference sequence). In DNA form, the CDR3 reads TGTGCCAGCAGCTTAGCCCACAGGGGCGTGCACGAGCAGTACTTC. This translates into CASSLAHRGVHEQYF.